Shown below are 9 T cell receptor beta chains from a single sample sequenced in a study of OX40 agonist ivuxolimab in advanced cancers. The data were produced by immunoSEQ multiplex PCR, yet TCRdb's version contains in-frame clones alone and is incomplete. The data hold 30,000 to 40,000 clones, with about 92% observed a single time. The specimen was CD4+ or CD8+ T cells sorted from blood, collected in a trial of the OX40 agonist ivuxolimab. The receptors were sampled from an adult with an advanced solid tumor such as melanoma, head and neck, liver or kidney cancer.

The V call is TRBV19, the J call TRBJ1-2; D gene unclear. Per germline, CDR1 LNHDA and CDR2 SQIVND (reference sequence). The CDR3 contains 16 residues. V dropped 3 bases and J dropped 1 base, with 15 bases sitting between them. Written as DNA, the CDR3 is TGTGCCAGTAGTATGCTCGGAGGGCTGGATAACTATGGCTACACCTTC. It specifies CASSMLGGLDNYGYTF.

The CDR3 region is CASSLQGGRNEQYF. DNA for the CDR3: TGTGCCAGCAGCTTACAGGGAGGTCGGAACGAGCAGTACTTC. The J gene is TRBJ2-7, the V gene TRBV7-2; weak D call: TRBD2 (6 bases). Trimming shortened V by 2 bases and J by 5 bases, and 13 bases separated the two germline ends. The CDR3 is 14 amino acids. From germline, CDR1 is SGHTA and CDR2 FQGNSA.

This chain connects TRBV25-1 to TRBJ2-7; TRBD2 agrees at 11 bases. CDR1 is MGHDK, CDR2 SYGVNS, per germline. CDR3 length equals 14 residues. J gave up 6 bases and V 3 bases, and 4 bases lay outside the gene matches. The DNA for the CDR3 is TGTGCCAGCAGTGATACTAGCGGGAGAGTCGAGCAGTACTTC. Protein: CASSDTSGRVEQYF.

The chain combines TRBV5-4 with TRBJ1-2; D gene uncertain. This CDR3 is 14 amino acids long. The V and J ends lost 2 bases and 7 bases respectively, with 15 bases between them. The germline CDR1 and CDR2 sequences are SGHNT and YYREEE (reference sequence). The CDR3 coding sequence is TGTGCCAGCAGCTTCCGCACGGGAAGCTCTGGCTACACCTTC. It specifies CASSFRTGSSGYTF. The full variable domain, in which reference TRBV5-4 and TRBJ1-2 provide the parts outside the CDR3, is ETGVTQSPTHLIKTRGQQVTLRCSSQSGHNTVSWYQQALGQGPQFIFQYYREEENGRGNFPPRFSGLQFPNYSSELNVNALELDDSALYLCASSFRTGSSGYTFGSGTRLTVV.

The chain couples TRBV6-1 to TRBJ1-2; D gene uncertain. The V gene's germline CDR1 is MNHNS and CDR2 SASEGT. V was cut by 7 bases and J by 8 bases, with 14 bases left in between. This CDR3 contains 12 residues. CDR3 amino acids: CASTPSVEGYTF. In nucleotides, the CDR3 is TGTGCCAGCACTCCCTCGGTAGAAGGCTACACCTTC.

The genes are TRBV29-1 and TRBJ1-2; 9 nucleotides align to TRBD1. From germline, CDR1 is SQVTM and CDR2 ANQGSEA. J gave up 2 bases and V 5 bases, and 6 bases lay outside the gene matches. The CDR3 runs 14 residues. The CDR3 DNA follows: TGCAGCGTTAACGTCGGGACAGGGAACTATGGCTACACCTTC. Amino acids: CSVNVGTGNYGYTF.

The V and J genes are TRBV5-1 and TRBJ2-3, with 12 bases lining up with TRBD1. Germline lookup yields CDR1 SGHRS and CDR2 YFSETQ. After removal of 4 bases from V and 6 bases from J, the junction contained 6 bases not matched to a gene. The CDR3 sequence is 15 residues long. CDR3 nucleotide sequence: TGCGCCAGCAGCCCCGGGACAGGGGGCAAGGATACGCAGTATTTT. Translated: CASSPGTGGKDTQYF.

This chain connects TRBV7-3 to TRBJ1-2; D possibly corresponds to TRBD1 (5 bases). Germline V gives CDR1 SGHTA, CDR2 FQGTGA. CDR3 length: 14 residues. Trimming stripped 2 bases from V and 8 bases from J, with 15 bases between. This chain's CDR3 is CASSLVLGDGGYTF. CDR3 bases: TGTGCCAGCAGCTTAGTTTTGGGGGATGGCGGCTACACCTTC.

The rearrangement uses TRBV9 and TRBJ1-5; no clear D gene. The CDR3 covers 15 residues. The V end lost 0 bases, the J end lost 9 bases, and 16 bases lay between the germline ends. Germline values: CDR1 SGDLS, CDR2 YYNGEE. CDR3 sequence: CASSVGNGREGPQHF. For the CDR3, the DNA is TGTGCCAGCAGCGTAGGGAACGGGCGAGAAGGGCCCCAGCATTTT.